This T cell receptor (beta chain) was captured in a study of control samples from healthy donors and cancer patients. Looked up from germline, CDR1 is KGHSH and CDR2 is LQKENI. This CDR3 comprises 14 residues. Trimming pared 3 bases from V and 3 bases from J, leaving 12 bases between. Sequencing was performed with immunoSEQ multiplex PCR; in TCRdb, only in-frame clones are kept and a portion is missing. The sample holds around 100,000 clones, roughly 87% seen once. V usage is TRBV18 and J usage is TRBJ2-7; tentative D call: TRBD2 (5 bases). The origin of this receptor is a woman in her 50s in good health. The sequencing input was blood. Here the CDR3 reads CASSPRTGSYEQYF. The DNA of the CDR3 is TGTGCCAGCTCACCCAGGACGGGGAGCTACGAGCAGTACTTC. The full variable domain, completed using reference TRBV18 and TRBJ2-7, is NAGVMQNPRHLVRRRGQEARLRCSPMKGHSHVYWYRQLPEEGLKFMVYLQKENIIDESGMPKERFSAEFPKEGPSILRIQQVVRGDSAAYFCASSPRTGSYEQYFGPGTRLTVT.